Listed below are T cell receptor beta chains from one sample, sequenced in a study of T cell repertoires in cytomegalovirus infection. TCRdb reprocessed the reads via MiXCR and lists one record per CDR3 protein. Altogether around 740,000 distinct CDR3 sequences are present, roughly 36% being singletons, with the ten largest covering under 3.5%. The source material was PBMCs. These receptors originate from a human donor in good health (CMV status not recorded). Some clones in this sample may be carry-over from other donors' samples. CDR3s include the opening cysteine and the closing phenylalanine or tryptophan. The D gene is left open where the match is weak. Not every row has a clone size; where given, it reads once, few, many or a size class.

>-|TRBV14|TRBJ2-1|TRBD2
CASSPRGFSYNEQFF
TGTGCCAGCAGCCCGCGGGGGTTCTCCTACAATGAGCAGTTCTTC
>few|TRBV10-2|TRBJ2-1|-
CASSGLQTPWVSNEQFF
TGCGCCAGCAGTGGGTTGCAGACCCCATGGGTGAGCAATGAGCAGTTCTTC
>-|TRBV7-9|TRBJ2-5|-
CASSSSSSGSRETQYF
TGTGCCAGCAGCTCTAGCTCCTCCGGGAGTCGTGAGACCCAGTACTTC
>-|TRBV5-1|TRBJ2-2|-
CASSGDGAGELFF
TGCGCCAGCAGCGGAGACGGGGCCGGGGAGCTGTTTTTT
>few|TRBV6-1|TRBJ1-5|-
CASSEKDKDQPQHF
TGTGCCAGCAGTGAAAAGGACAAGGATCAGCCCCAGCATTTT
>few|TRBV20-1|TRBJ1-5|-
CSARDTRGGGRNQPQHF
TGCAGTGCTAGGGACACGAGAGGGGGAGGTCGCAATCAGCCCCAGCATTTT
>many|TRBV11-2|TRBJ1-2|-
CASTIGGDGYTF
TGTGCCAGCACCATAGGGGGGGATGGCTACACCTTC
>many|TRBV7-8|TRBJ2-2|-
CASTFSEAGELFF
TGTGCCAGCACCTTTAGCGAGGCCGGGGAGCTGTTTTTT
>-|TRBV6-5|TRBJ2-7|-
CASSYSISGAPNEQYF
TGTGCCAGCAGTTACTCGATCTCCGGCGCTCCGAACGAGCAGTACTTC
>-|TRBV7-9|TRBJ1-2|TRBD1
CASSLWTGVGYTF
TGTGCCAGCAGCTTGTGGACAGGGGTAGGCTACACCTTC
>-|TRBV12-3/TRBV12-4|TRBJ2-2|-
CASSSHTGIPATGELFF
TGTGCCAGCAGTTCCCATACAGGGATTCCTGCCACCGGGGAGCTGTTTTTT
>-|TRBV27|TRBJ2-1|TRBD2
CARRLAGEGGGEQFF
TGTGCCCGCAGGCTAGCGGGGGAAGGGGGGGGAGAGCAGTTCTTC
>-|TRBV28|TRBJ2-1|TRBD1
CASSTGAIGNEQFF
TGTGCCAGCAGCACAGGGGCTATCGGGAATGAGCAGTTCTTC
>few|TRBV7-9|TRBJ2-6|TRBD2
CASSLAMGAGGPSNSGANVLTF
TGTGCCAGCAGCTTAGCTATGGGAGCGGGAGGGCCTTCCAACTCTGGGGCCAACGTCCTGACTTTC
>few|TRBV19|TRBJ1-2|-
CASSIPGAIFLYGYTF
TGTGCCAGTAGTATCCCAGGGGCCATTTTCCTCTATGGCTACACCTTC
>-|TRBV28|TRBJ1-5|-
CASSLGKQGNQHQHF
TGTGCCAGCAGTCTGGGAAAACAGGGCAATCAGCACCAGCATTTT
>once|TRBV27|TRBJ1-5|-
CASSYRLISNQPQHF
TGTGCCAGCAGTTACCGACTTATAAGCAATCAGCCCCAGCATTTT
>-|TRBV29-1|TRBJ1-3|TRBD1
CSVGNPGQGARGNTIYF
TGCAGCGTTGGAAACCCGGGACAGGGGGCGCGGGGAAACACCATATATTTT
>few|TRBV7-2|TRBJ2-3|TRBD2
CASSRGLAGKVTDTQYF
TGTGCCAGCAGCCGAGGACTAGCGGGAAAGGTAACAGATACGCAGTATTTT
>-|TRBV20-1|TRBJ2-1|-
CSALVRIYNEQFF
TGCAGTGCCCTCGTCCGGATCTACAATGAGCAGTTCTTC
>once|TRBV4-1|TRBJ1-5|-
CASSQVRNRDQPQHF
TGCGCCAGCAGCCAAGTCAGAAACCGAGATCAGCCCCAGCATTTT
>-|TRBV24-1|TRBJ1-5|-
CATGGALAGNQPQHF
TGTGCCACCGGGGGGGCGTTAGCGGGCAATCAGCCCCAGCATTTT
>few|TRBV6-1|TRBJ2-1|-
CASSELARVYLHNEQFF
TGTGCCAGCAGTGAACTAGCGAGGGTTTATCTTCATAATGAGCAGTTCTTC